The subject of this entry is one TCR beta chain. CDR3 length equals 18 residues. V was pared by 0 bases and J by 8 bases, with 26 bases between. Germline CDR1 SGHRS, CDR2 YFSETQ. The data derive from a study of blood T cell repertoires in COVID-19. Across the study: There were acute and convalescent COVID-19 samples, and they came from the United States, Italy and Spain. PBMCs, B-cell-depleted T cells, or T cells provided the cDNA or gDNA that made up the material.

Data came from immunoSEQ multiplex PCR; TCRdb stores just in-frame clones and leaves some out. The sample consists of roughly 89,000 clones, 80% to 90% of them appearing once. Sequenced sample: peripheral blood. The chain is built from TRBV5-1 and TRBJ1-1, with TRBD1 as a possible D gene (6 bases). The sequence derives from a woman of 80 years or more with acute or convalescent COVID-19. The CDR3 coding sequence is TGCGCCAGCAGCTTGGTGGGGGGGCGGATCGGACCGTCGACCGAAGCTTTCTTT. This codes for CASSLVGGRIGPSTEAFF.